This note documents a single TCR beta chain sequence. A single count supports this clone. It lacks a known antigen. No base quality information exists; no much larger clone differs at one position. This entry belongs to a study of cytomegalovirus exposure and HLA in healthy donors (dated by TCRdb to the late 2010s). Study-level background: An earlier analysis of around 600 of the donors reported 250 to 300 Gb of sequence data and 100 million to 130 million unique TCR beta sequences from around 200 million T cells. Genome-wide SNP genotypes for about 65% of the 666 donors were used in a later genetic analysis, which treated that subset as a discovery cohort. The later analysis used no new phenotypic data to find candidate immune exposures, relying instead on TCR beta sequences and their occurrence across donors. Besides the first cohort of hundreds of subjects, a separate validation cohort made up of about 120 different subjects was used. High-throughput TCR immunosequencing, statistical association of individual TCRs with disease status, and machine learning were combined to predict cytomegalovirus infection status. The number of typed donors differed by locus: about 629-630 for A, B, C, DRB1 and DQB1; 522 for DQA1; 606 for DPA1; and 400 to 480 for DPB1. Donor age, sex, ethnicity and CMV serostatus were compiled together with the repertoire data. Across approximately 420 genotyped donors of the cohort, an average of about 240,000 unique TCR beta nucleotide sequences per donor were sequenced, and about a sixth of those sequences were non-productive. Every discovery cohort repertoire had been produced on one sequencing platform. Of the approximately 400 genotyped donors, 65% to 90% fell in the genetic ancestry cluster associated with self-reported Caucasian donors. The study aimed to test whether signatures of past pathogen exposure could be identified by cataloging public T cell receptors. In a later analysis, previously published TCR beta repertoires from fewer than 750 donors were re-analyzed and high-resolution HLA genotyping was added so that TCR occurrence patterns could be studied. An early release that covered roughly 600 HLA-typed donors contained around 300 gigabases of sequencing data and tens of millions of unique TCR sequences. Using immunosequencing, the study profiled T cell repertoires from approximately 700 subjects and related those repertoires to cytomegalovirus serostatus. Both class I and class II loci were covered by HLA typing, at four-digit resolution. To decide whether each TCR beta V gene segment behaved as functional or pseudogenic, an earlier analysis of approximately 620 of the donors relied on high-throughput TCR beta sequencing. Four to six DR-DQ haplotypes were handled as single units for association and clustering, since linkage in the cohort was strong. Study-wide findings and limitations: In a later analysis, the rate of TCR association differed among HLA loci, with DRB1 alleles having the most associated TCRs and HLA-C alleles having the fewest. The classifier was reported to diagnose cytomegalovirus status with high specificity and sensitivity in both the original and validation cohorts. Because HLA typing was missing for some donors at each locus, association tests included only the typed subset. Correlated functional status among segregating V segments might reflect linkage disequilibrium, but an unknown experimental factor could not be ruled out. Only TCR beta chains were sequenced in this cohort, and the absence of alpha or paired-chain data limited detectable features. Compared with the 666-donor mean, donors in an Asian-associated ancestry cluster had fewer N-insertions in productive TCRs, according to a later genetic analysis. In a later analysis, several top co-occurrence clusters were reported to appear linked to parvovirus B19, influenza, CMV and Epstein-Barr virus. The presence/absence analyses assumed that sequencing depth was roughly uniform across donors, and that assumption may not be true. An earlier analysis of 450 to 750 of the donors showed that most TCR beta V segments appeared in productive rearrangements either about 90% or about 30% of the time, which broadly matched IMGT annotations. Because counts were too low, roughly 18 rarely observed V segments, including chromosome 9 orphons, were left out of the earlier analysis of roughly 600 of the donors. A few of the identified cytomegalovirus-associated TCR beta chains were confirmed in vitro to be specific for cytomegalovirus antigens. Assigning TCR associations to individual alleles was difficult when HLA alleles, especially DR and DQ, strongly co-occurred. A cluster of highly shared sequence variants was judged likely to represent a technical artifact of the sequencing pipeline. V-gene and J-gene trimming of TCR beta chains was associated with a missense DCLRE1C variant in a later genetic analysis, and the association was replicated in an independent cohort. The study gave a list of 150 to 200 TCR beta chains associated with cytomegalovirus. Because the 87-base-pair reads could not distinguish some IMGT-functional V segments, including TRBV6-2 and TRBV6-3, those segments were excluded. A later analysis found that most CMV-associated TCR beta chains appeared HLA-restricted, with HLA associations seemingly driven largely by CMV exposure. Most TCR sequences were seen in very few donors, while some public TCRs were found in many individuals. Compared with equally common non-associated chains, HLA-associated TCR beta chains in a later analysis were more clonally expanded and had lower generation probabilities. A further reported finding was that TCR beta sequences accurately predicted the HLA-A and HLA-B alleles for most subjects in the first cohort. In a later analysis, some 18,000 TCR beta sequences were associated with specific HLA alleles at a false discovery rate of 0.05. The only immune exposure information available for the cohort was CMV serostatus. The authors suggested that the approach could potentially be extended to other disease states and immunological phenotypes.

The cohort was made up of 650 to 700 healthy bone marrow donors. At the time of sampling, every cohort member was nominally healthy, though immune exposures that went unrecorded were likely present. The donor tested CMV seronegative and was one of the 352 seronegative cohort members. A peripheral blood sample was provided by each donor, and peripheral blood mononuclear cells were used for TCR beta sequencing. Genomic DNA extraction from the blood cell samples was performed with the Qiagen DNeasy Blood Extraction Kit. Between the V and J ends, shortened by 0 bases and 4 bases respectively, the junction contains 10 bases. CDR1 SGHDN and CDR2 FVKESK are derived from the germline V gene. The cysteine opens and the phenylalanine closes a CDR3 of 15 amino acids. Of all the DNA, just the CDR3 is kept, 45 bases in frame from base 1. The library was generated by the immunoSEQ multiplex PCR assay. For the multiplex PCR, a mixture combining 60 forward primers for TCR Vbeta segments and 13 reverse primers for TCR Jbeta segments was used. The CDR3 region of rearranged TCR beta genes was amplified from genomic DNA with a multiplex PCR assay. Amplified TCR beta libraries were sequenced as 87-base-pair reads on the Illumina HiSeq System. On the authors' methods: A later analysis tallied about 77 million unique TCR beta chains across the roughly 610 repertoires, and about 12 million of those chains were shared by two or more donors. Raw reads were error-corrected and collapsed into unique sequences with a nearest-neighbor algorithm that merged closely related sequences to remove PCR and sequencing errors. To assign V, D and J gene segments, CDR3 sequences were aligned to IMGT reference sequences. For a sequence to be retained, a match of at least six nucleotides was required to both a V gene segment and a J gene segment. A rearrangement counted as productive if the CDR3 had no stop codons and remained in frame with V and J, and every other rearrangement counted as non-productive. Following IMGT convention, CDR3 was defined as the stretch from the second conserved V-encoded cysteine to the conserved J-encoded phenylalanine. The earlier analysis of about 560 of the donors excluded any sequence lacking an unambiguous match to a single V gene segment. An earlier analysis of just under 600 of the donors called V segments functional above 56.7% productive rearrangements and segregating when the between-donor standard deviation exceeded 5%. To diagnose cytomegalovirus status from the catalog of TCR beta chain sequences, a statistical classification framework was built. In a later analysis, V and J genes were assigned by comparing TCR nucleotide sequences against IMGT/GENE-DB human TR gene sequences. The TCRdist pipeline was used in a later analysis to assign CDR3 sequences and most-parsimonious VDJ recombination scenarios. In a later analysis, each TCR beta chain was defined by its CDR3 amino acid sequence together with its V-gene family, and reads lacking a unique V-gene family were excluded. As a way to deal with suspected cross-contamination and a sequencing artifact, a later analysis dropped approximately 570 nucleotide sequences that were highly shared and had low generation probability. A later analysis calculated a clonal expansion index for each public chain from normalized within-repertoire ranks of inferred template counts. In a later analysis, generation probabilities were computed with a VDJ recombination model fitted to out-of-frame rearrangements, and the resulting probabilities were checked against IGoR. A later analysis scored TCR-TCR, TCR-HLA and TCR-CMV co-occurrence with hypergeometric tests, applying a repertoire-size bias correction to TCR pairs. To estimate false discovery rates, a later analysis permuted the HLA or CMV assignments 20 times. A later analysis grouped co-occurring TCRs with DBSCAN, adding TCRdist sequence similarity when clustering within HLA-allele-positive subsets. Repertoires with fewer than 30,000 or more than 120,000 public chains, plus five repertoires with anomalous nucleotide sharing, were excluded from co-occurrence clustering. TCRdb holds this immuneACCESS table with in-frame rearrangements only. Some clones are missing; in checked studies, unresolved V genes explain under half, and the rest has no known cause. Clone size and the V and J calls come from that table; the DNA yielded D and trimming. Within this sample are roughly 200,000 clones, with roughly 85% of them counted one time only. The ten largest clonotypes hold less than 2.5% of the sample.

The TCR sequence derives from a woman aged 50 to 60 in good health and CMV-seronegative. The rearrangement joined TRBV14 to TRBJ1-3; no D gene call is confident. The material sequenced was PBMCs. The bases read TGTGCCAGCAGCCAAGAGGCAGCTAGAGGAAACACCATATATTTT. The translation is CASSQEAARGNTIYF.